This T cell receptor (beta chain) was profiled in a study of blood T cell repertoires in COVID-19. V shed 5 bases and J 3 bases; nucleotides not matched to a gene: 8. CDR1 and CDR2 (germline): MDHEN, SYDVKM. CDR3 length: 15 amino acids. Sequencing was performed with immunoSEQ multiplex PCR; in TCRdb, only in-frame clones are kept and a portion is missing. There are around 130,000 clones in the sample; around 85% occur only once, and 3.9% lies in the top ten. Sequences were obtained from peripheral blood. The chain joins TRBV28 to TRBJ2-5; 8 bases align to TRBD1. The receptor's source is a man in his sixties with acute or convalescent COVID-19. The CDR3: CASSIGQGWEETQYF. CDR3 nucleotide sequence: TGTGCCAGCAGTATCGGACAGGGCTGGGAAGAGACCCAGTACTTC.